This T cell receptor (beta chain) was found in a study of blood T cell repertoires in COVID-19. The assay was immunoSEQ multiplex PCR, and TCRdb's table has in-frame clones only and misses some. This table has 86,000 or so clones, 90% to 95% appearing once. Germline CDR1 and CDR2: WSHSY and SAAADI. The CDR3 contains 16 residues. V gave up 0 bases and J gave up 2 bases; unmatched junction bases: 7. The sample holds one count of this clone. The receptor was isolated from a human donor with active COVID-19. The donor label of this sample is uncertain. The genes are TRBV10-2 and TRBJ2-7, with TRBD1 matching 7 bases. The sample consisted of peripheral blood. The CDR3 region has the DNA TGCGCCAGCAGTGAGTCCCTGGACAGGTTGACCTACGAGCAGTACTTC. Protein sequence: CASSESLDRLTYEQYF.